Listed below are T cell receptor beta chains from one sample, sequenced in a study of cytomegalovirus exposure and HLA in healthy donors. Method: immunoSEQ multiplex PCR; TCRdb's copy keeps in-frame clones and lacks some. The data contain approximately 46,000 clones, approximately 68% of them singletons. Material for sequencing was PBMCs. The source is a man aged 25 to 45 in good health and CMV-seronegative. CDR3s include the opening cysteine and the closing phenylalanine or tryptophan.

TRBV5-4 14 CASSLTSGSNEQFF
TRBV28 15 CASSLRTGRSYGYTF
TRBV7-9 16 CASSGEGLAGVETQYF
TRBV6-1 14 CATKRERTYNEQFF
TRBV6-5 14 CASSTLTGDYGYTF
TRBV25-1 13 CASSENYRVGAFF
TRBV21-1 16 CASSDCRQGLNQPQHF
TRBV16 17 CASSQTSLAGFWETQYF
TRBV10-2 15 CASSHPRGPGEKLFF
TRBV6-1 16 CASSEVSVGRAGEQYF
TRBV5-1 19 CASSLVGAGGPGNTGELFF
TRBV5-1 13 CASTSGVLETQYF
TRBV6-5 14 CASSYQGGVYGYTF
TRBV4-1 14 CASTRTGGRNEQFF
TRBV29-1 14 CSVEDRGATYEQYF
TRBV4-1 15 CASSQDRVYTGELFF
TRBV27 14 CASSLRRLKNIQYF
TRBV5-6 17 CASSSRLSPGSNQPQHF
TRBV18 15 CASSPGRRGTYEQYF
TRBV29-1 14 CSVVYGTRRDEQYF
TRBV5-1 11 CASRGSYEQYF
TRBV6-1 17 CASSARGAGGISYEQYF
TRBV6-1 15 CASRGGRAVRDTQYF
TRBV19 14 CASSIQSSTDTQYF
TRBV18 15 CASSPSGGSPYEQYF
TRBV11-2 13 CASSLKRVAEQFF
TRBV9 13 CASSVSGSYGYTF
TRBV11-2 13 CASRFQGGNTIYF
TRBV4-1 15 CASSQGRGRNTEAFF
TRBV19 14 CASRQAISNQPQHF
TRBV2 13 CATTRVTNEKLFF
TRBV30 12 CAWSGSGRKQYF
TRBV29-1 13 CSVRALPQETQYF
TRBV5-4 14 CASSLMGAGETQYF
TRBV2 19 CASNRMSRDSRGGNQPQHF
TRBV11-3 15 CASSLRGSGANVLTF
TRBV5-4 12 CASSFFNQPQHF
TRBV5-1 15 CASSGNRGHDTEAFF
TRBV5-1 15 CASSLTGGGFTEAFF
TRBV7-9 15 CASSGTGFSNQPQHF
TRBV5-5 14 CASSLGSSGNTIYF
TRBV28 16 CASSPGLAGVEETQYF
TRBV2 15 CARSSGDLTGNTIYF
TRBV6-6 16 CASSYSRSGGRETQYF
TRBV5-5 13 CASSPRQGTEAFF
TRBV2 12 CASAATGYGYTF
TRBV29-1 18 CSVRGLASGRVSTDTQYF
TRBV7-8 16 CASSQSRQGNYQPQHF
TRBV11-2 12 CASSNRGYTIYF
TRBV4-1 13 CASSQYLYQPQHF
TRBV14 14 CASSRATGFSEQFF
TRBV2 15 CASGERETNTGELFF
TRBV5-1 12 CASSWETDTQYF
TRBV7-7 14 CASSPTGDSYEQYF
TRBV10-3 15 CAISGGQGNGDEQYF
TRBV13 16 CASSLDRVGKYNEQFF
TRBV19 13 CASTRVPPETQYF
TRBV7-9 17 CASSLALGGFGWVEQFF
TRBV6-1 15 CASSEERYPTYGYTF